The 20 T cell receptor beta chains in this list originate from one sample, sequenced in a study of T cell responses to AZD1222 COVID-19 vaccine. Sequencing used immunoSEQ multiplex PCR; TCRdb keeps in-frame clones, though not all of them. Of approximately 110,000 clones detected, about nine tenths appear once; the ten largest clones hold about 5.2%. The specimen comprised peripheral blood, sampled on day 0 of AZD1222 vaccination. All receptors derive from an adult in good health.

The V gene is TRBV19, the J gene TRBJ1-2, with 7 bases that match TRBD1. Per the germline V gene, CDR1 is LNHDA and CDR2 is SQIVND (reference sequence). Germline trimming cut 3 bases from V and 8 bases from J; bases unmatched to any gene: 3. The CDR3 has 12 amino acids. CDR3 sequence: CASSMTGSGYTF. CDR3 coding DNA: TGTGCCAGTAGTATGACAGGGTCCGGCTACACCTTC.

V is TRBV6-6 and J is TRBJ1-1; 7 bases map to TRBD1. The CDR3 runs 16 residues. In germline, CDR1 is MNHNY, CDR2 SVGAGI (reference sequence). Unmatched junction bases numbered 6, after V lost 2 bases and J lost 0 bases. CDR3 amino acids: CASSYGGQLMNTEAFF. CDR3 DNA sequence: TGTGCCAGCAGTTACGGGGGACAGCTAATGAACACTGAAGCTTTCTTT.

The rearrangement joins TRBV5-4 to TRBJ2-3; 9 bases map to TRBD1. Germline V gene sequence: CDR1 SGHNT, CDR2 YYREEE (reference sequence). This CDR3 contains 14 residues. Trimming removed 4 bases from V and 5 bases from J; junction bases left unmatched: 5. CDR3 nucleotide sequence: TGTGCCAGCAGCCCAGGGACAGGGCGAGATACGCAGTATTTT. Translating gives CASSPGTGRDTQYF.

The chain is built from TRBV2 and TRBJ1-2; 7 nucleotides align to TRBD1. Trimming cost V 6 bases and J 13 bases; bases outside gene matches: 11. Looked up from germline, CDR1 is SNHLY and CDR2 is FYNNEI. The CDR3 totals 12 residues. The chain's CDR3 is CASREDRRQGTF. CDR3 DNA sequence: TGTGCCAGCAGGGAGGACAGGAGGCAGGGCACCTTC.

This chain links TRBV25-1 with TRBJ2-7; TRBD2 might be the D (6 bases). Between the trimmed V and J ends, which lost 5 bases and 0 bases, there was a span of 17 bases. The CDR3 is 16 amino acids. Germline loops: CDR1 MGHDK, CDR2 SYGVNS. CDR3 nucleotides: TGTGCCAGCAGTACAAGAGCGGGCCTGAGCTCCTACGAGCAGTACTTC. Its protein product is CASSTRAGLSSYEQYF.

This clone was counted at least ten times. Other DNA variants within this sample encode the same CDR3. The chain employs TRBV9 and TRBJ1-3; D gene uncertain. From germline, CDR1 is SGDLS and CDR2 YYNGEE. This CDR3 has 16 residues. Trimming left V 0 bases short and J 0 bases short, with 10 bases between. CDR3 amino acids: CASSVAYRSSGNTIYF. The CDR3 coding sequence is TGTGCCAGCAGCGTAGCTTATAGGAGCTCTGGAAACACCATATATTTT.

The V and J genes are TRBV5-1 and TRBJ1-2; the match to TRBD1 covers 7 bases. V gave up 5 bases and J gave up 4 bases; unmatched junction bases: 8. CDR1 is SGHRS and CDR2 is YFSETQ in the germline V gene. CDR3 size: 14 residues. CDR3: CASRTRQGSYGYTF. The CDR3 DNA reads as TGCGCCAGCAGGACCCGACAGGGAAGCTATGGCTACACCTTC.

The chain links TRBV21-1 to TRBJ2-7; the table's D call, TRBD2, has no DNA check behind it. TRBV21-1 is an annotated pseudogene. The CDR3 contains 17 residues. The CDR3 protein is CASSKRQSGSTPYEQYF. CDR3 bases: TGTGCCAGCAGCAAAAGACAGAGCGGGAGCACCCCCTACGAGCAGTACTTC.

The chain employs TRBV7-9 and TRBJ2-3; TRBD2 matches at 13 bases. V lost 7 bases and J lost 6; bases outside the gene matches: 7. CDR1 is SEHNR and CDR2 is FQNEAQ in the germline V gene (reference sequence). This CDR3 is 15 amino acids long. CDR3 region: CASTQGLAGMDTQYF. For the CDR3, the DNA is TGTGCCAGCACCCAGGGACTAGCGGGAATGGATACGCAGTATTTT. Based on the CDR3 plus reference TRBV7-9 and TRBJ2-3, the full variable domain is DTGVSQNPRHKITKRGQNVTFRCDPISEHNRLYWYRQTLGQGPEFLTYFQNEAQLEKSRLLSDRFSAERPKGSFSTLEIQRTEQGDSAMYLCASTQGLAGMDTQYFGPGTRLTVL.

The chain employs TRBV27 and TRBJ2-1; D possibly corresponds to TRBD1 (6 bases). The V end lost 3 bases, the J end lost 5 bases, and 29 bases lay between the germline ends. CDR1 is MNHEY, CDR2 SMNVEV, per germline (reference sequence). This CDR3 is 20 amino acids long. In nucleotides, the CDR3 is TGTGCCAGCAGTTTCATGGTTCCCTCCGACAGGAAAGGGGAACACAATGAGCAGTTCTTC. Its protein is CASSFMVPSDRKGEHNEQFF.

J is TRBJ1-4 and V is TRBV5-1, with D uncertain. CDR3 length: 13 amino acids. Per germline, CDR1 SGHRS and CDR2 YFSETQ. V was cut by 7 bases and J by 7 bases, with 14 bases left in between. The CDR3 here is CASSVLDGEKLFF. DNA for the CDR3: TGCGCCAGCTCGGTACTGGATGGTGAAAAACTGTTTTTT.

The rearrangement links TRBV19 to TRBJ2-7; 9 bases are shared with TRBD1. This CDR3 spans 14 amino acids. CDR1 is LNHDA and CDR2 is SQIVND in the germline V gene (reference sequence). Trimming cost V 6 bases and J 6 bases; bases outside gene matches: 9. CDR3 nucleotides: TGTGCCAGTAGGAGTGGGACAGGGTTCGGCGAGCAGTACTTC. It specifies CASRSGTGFGEQYF.

The chain carries TRBV9 and TRBJ1-4; D is perhaps TRBD1 (6 bases). Germline V lookup: CDR1 SGDLS, CDR2 YYNGEE. CDR3 length: 17 residues. The V gene lost 4 bases and the J gene lost 7 bases, with 23 bases spanning the gap. CDR3 in amino acids: CASSPPPTGSEGEKLFF. The CDR3 region has the DNA TGTGCCAGCAGCCCCCCTCCTACAGGGTCCGAGGGTGAAAAACTGTTTTTT.

V gene TRBV4-2 combines with J gene TRBJ1-6, with D possibly TRBD1 on 6 matching bases. The V and J ends lost 4 bases and 0 bases respectively, with 16 bases between them. Germline CDR1 and CDR2: LGHNA and YNFKEQ. The length of the CDR3 is 18 residues. This CDR3 is CASSRGVTGSSYNSPLHF. Written as DNA, the CDR3 is TGTGCCAGCAGCCGAGGAGTGACAGGCAGCTCCTATAATTCACCCCTCCACTTT.

The rearrangement uses TRBV27 and TRBJ1-5; 7 nucleotides line up with TRBD1. Germline lookup yields CDR1 MNHEY and CDR2 SMNVEV (reference sequence). The trim removed 3 bases at V and 0 bases at J, leaving 11 bases unmatched. This CDR3 is 18 amino acids long. The DNA of the CDR3 is TGTGCCAGCAGTTTCTACCCCCGGGACAGTCATAGCAATCAGCCCCAGCATTTT. This encodes CASSFYPRDSHSNQPQHF.

This clone was recorded only once. The chain recombines TRBV29-1 with TRBJ2-2, with 9 bases that match TRBD1. The CDR3 runs to 15 residues. V shed 3 bases and J 6 bases; nucleotides not matched to a gene: 8. CDR1 and CDR2 (germline): SQVTM, ANQGSEA. CDR3 region: CSVEAEGQGAGELFF. Here the CDR3 DNA reads TGCAGCGTTGAGGCGGAGGGACAGGGTGCCGGGGAGCTGTTTTTT.

This chain links TRBV9 with TRBJ1-2, with 7 positions matching TRBD1. CDR3 length: 14 amino acids. V lost 1 base to trimming and J lost 4 bases; unmatched junction nucleotides: 4. Germline CDR1 is SGDLS and CDR2 is YYNGEE. This CDR3 is CASSVKGDSYGYTF. Here the CDR3 DNA reads TGTGCCAGCAGCGTAAAAGGGGACAGCTATGGCTACACCTTC.

The chain uses TRBV7-3 and TRBJ1-1; D is unresolved. The CDR3 contains 13 residues. With 4 bases removed from V and 5 bases from J, the gap between germline ends came to 11 bases. Germline CDR1 and CDR2: SGHTA and FQGTGA. The CDR3 is CASSSNGGTEAFF. CDR3 bases: TGTGCCAGCAGCTCTAACGGCGGGACTGAAGCTTTCTTT.

The chain joins TRBV4-2 to TRBJ2-5, with 11 bases lining up with TRBD2. This CDR3 has 17 amino acids. After removal of 0 bases from V and 4 bases from J, the junction contained 7 bases not matched to a gene. Germline lookup yields CDR1 LGHNA and CDR2 YNFKEQ. The CDR3 DNA is TGTGCCAGCAGCCAAGATAGGGCTAGCGGGGGGCGAGAGACCCAGTACTTC. This encodes CASSQDRASGGRETQYF.

The chain combines TRBV28 with TRBJ1-3; 7 bases are shared with TRBD1. The J segment lost 4 bases and the V segment lost 6 bases, leaving 9 bases of the junction unmatched. This CDR3 is 15 amino acids long. Per the germline V gene, CDR1 is MDHEN and CDR2 is SYDVKM. The CDR3 loop is CASSSGGQLGNTIYF. In nucleotides, the CDR3 is TGTGCCAGCAGCTCAGGGGGGCAGCTCGGAAACACCATATATTTT. The whole variable domain, filled in from reference TRBV28 and TRBJ1-3, reads DVKVTQSSRYLVKRTGEKVFLECVQDMDHENMFWYRQDPGLGLRLIYFSYDVKMKEKGDIPEGYSVSREKKERFSLILESASTNQTSMYLCASSSGGQLGNTIYFGEGSWLTVV.